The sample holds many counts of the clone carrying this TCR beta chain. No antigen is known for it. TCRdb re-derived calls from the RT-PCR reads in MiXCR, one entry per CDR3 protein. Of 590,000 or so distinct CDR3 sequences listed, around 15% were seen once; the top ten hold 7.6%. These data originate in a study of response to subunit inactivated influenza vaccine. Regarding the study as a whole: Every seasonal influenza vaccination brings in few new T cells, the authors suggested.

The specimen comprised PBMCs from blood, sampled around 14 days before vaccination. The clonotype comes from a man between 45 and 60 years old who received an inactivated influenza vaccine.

This CDR3 is CSVGPRERQFF. CDR3 DNA sequence: TGCAGCGTTGGACCACGAGAAAGGCAGTTCTTC. The chain recombines TRBV29-1 with TRBJ2-1; D gene uncertain. CDR1 and CDR2 (germline): SQVTM, ANQGSEA. This CDR3 region has 11 residues. V lost 4 bases, J lost 12 bases, and 13 bases lay in between.